This TCR beta chain was identified during a study of T cell repertoires in cytomegalovirus infection. Study as a whole: Through public TCR beta signatures, both CMV infection and matching HLA type were indicated. Study-wide findings and caveats: HLA-C-restricted CMV clonotypes gave the most frequent clonotype in two of eight donors.

TCRdb reprocessed the reads with MiXCR, giving one entry per CDR3 protein. The data hold roughly 150,000 distinct CDR3 sequences, with roughly 15% observed a single time. This clonotype has just a few counts. Its matching antigen is unknown. The CDR3 runs to 15 residues. V was cut by 6 bases and J by 5 bases, with 16 bases left in between. Germline lookup yields CDR1 MNHEY and CDR2 SMNVEV (reference sequence). The sequence came from a human donor in good health (CMV status not recorded). Some clones in this sample may be carry-over from other donors' samples. The V and J genes are TRBV27 and TRBJ2-2, with TRBD2 as a possible D gene (6 bases). Sequencing input: CD8+ T cells from PBMCs. DNA of the CDR3: TGTGCCAGCAGAGCAGGAGGGATAGAAACCGGGGAGCTGTTTTTT. The encoded protein is CASRAGGIETGELFF.